These 27 T cell receptor beta chains came from one sample sequenced in a study of OX40 agonist ivuxolimab in advanced cancers. Sequenced by immunoSEQ multiplex PCR; TCRdb stores in-frame clones only, minus some. The sample lists some 50,000 clones, approximately 90% occurring once. The sample here was CD4+ or CD8+ T cells sorted from blood, taken in a trial of the OX40 agonist ivuxolimab. All receptors derive from an adult with an advanced solid tumor such as melanoma, head and neck, liver or kidney cancer.

This clone was counted between two and nine times. Other DNA sequences within the sample encode an identical CDR3. The rearrangement joins TRBV5-1 to TRBJ1-1; no firm D call. Germline V gene data show CDR1 as SGHRS and CDR2 as YFSETQ. The CDR3 totals 13 residues. Trimming left V 1 base short and J 2 bases short, with 6 bases between. CDR3 loop: CASSLTGNTEAFF. CDR3 sequence (DNA): TGCGCCAGCAGCTTGACGGGAAACACTGAAGCTTTCTTT. Drawing the rest from reference TRBV5-1 and TRBJ1-1, the complete variable domain is KAGVTQTPRYLIKTRGQQVTLSCSPISGHRSVSWYQQTPGQGLQFLFEYFSETQRNKGNFPGRFSGRQFSNSRSEMNVSTLELGDSALYLCASSLTGNTEAFFGQGTRLTVV.

The CDR3 DNA reads as TGCGCCAGCAGCTTAGGCTTGCCTCGGGCACAGGGGGTTGGGGAGCAGTACTTC. Protein: CASSLGLPRAQGVGEQYF. J is TRBJ2-7 and V is TRBV5-1; 8 positions match TRBD1. This CDR3 spans 18 amino acids. With 2 bases clipped from V and 7 bases from J, the junction kept 20 bases outside the gene matches. Germline loops: CDR1 SGHRS, CDR2 YFSETQ.

CDR3: CASSYDRNYGYTF. CDR3 sequence (DNA): TGTGCCAGCAGTTATGACAGAAACTATGGCTACACCTTC. The gene calls are TRBV6-1 and TRBJ1-2, with TRBD1 as a possible D gene (5 bases). Trimming took 5 bases from V and 2 from J, leaving 9 bases between them. The CDR3 is 13 residues long. Germline V lookup: CDR1 MNHNS, CDR2 SASEGT.

This chain links TRBV27 with TRBJ1-6; 10 nucleotides match TRBD1. V lost 0 bases to trimming and J lost 14 bases; unmatched junction nucleotides: 7. The germline V gene encodes CDR1 MNHEY and CDR2 SMNVEV (reference sequence). This CDR3 is 15 amino acids long. CDR3 sequence: CASSLSRDRGGALHF. The DNA for the CDR3 is TGTGCCAGCAGTTTATCGAGGGACAGGGGCGGAGCCCTCCACTTT.

V is TRBV5-5 and J is TRBJ1-5; perhaps TRBD1 as D (5 bases). CDR3 length: 15 amino acids. CDR1 and CDR2 from the germline V gene are SGHKS and YYEKEE (reference sequence). Deletions cut 2 bases from V and 9 bases from J, with 18 bases between. DNA of the CDR3: TGTGCCAGCAGCTTTTTACGGGACCCCAGATGGCCCCAGCATTTT. Translated: CASSFLRDPRWPQHF. The full variable domain, its missing parts supplied by reference TRBV5-5 and TRBJ1-5, is DAGVTQSPTHLIKTRGQQVTLRCSPISGHKSVSWYQQVLGQGPQFIFQYYEKEERGRGNFPDRFSARQFPNYSSELNVNALLLGDSALYLCASSFLRDPRWPQHFGDGTRLSIL.

The chain carries TRBV9 and TRBJ2-2; perhaps TRBD2 as D (6 bases). Per the germline V gene, CDR1 is SGDLS and CDR2 is YYNGEE. The V end lost 3 bases, the J end lost 2 bases, and 11 bases lay between the germline ends. The CDR3 sequence is 15 residues long. CDR3 in DNA: TGTGCCAGCAGCGCGGAGGGCCTCAACACCGGGGAGCTGTTTTTT. Translating it yields CASSAEGLNTGELFF. The entire variable domain, with the rest obtained from reference TRBV9 and TRBJ2-2, is as follows: DSGVTQTPKHLITATGQRVTLRCSPRSGDLSVYWYQQSLDQGLQFLIQYYNGEERAKGNILERFSAQQFPDLHSELNLSSLELGDSALYFCASSAEGLNTGELFFGEGSRLTVL.

This chain joins TRBV15 and TRBJ2-2; 7 nucleotides align to TRBD1. The V and J ends lost 4 bases and 2 bases, in that order; junction bases with no gene match: 7. The CDR3 loop spans 16 amino acids. Germline-derived CDR1 and CDR2 are LNHNV and YYDKDF (reference sequence). CDR3 in DNA: TGTGCCACCAGCATCTGGGGACAGCCAAACACCGGGGAGCTGTTTTTT. Translating it yields CATSIWGQPNTGELFF.

The chain combines TRBV5-4 with TRBJ1-1; unclear D gene. V gave up 4 bases and J gave up 2 bases, with 9 bases separating them. CDR1 SGHNT and CDR2 YYREEE come from the germline V gene (reference sequence). The CDR3 spans 13 residues. The CDR3 spells CASSVTRNTEAFF. CDR3 DNA sequence: TGTGCCAGCAGCGTTACAAGAAACACTGAAGCTTTCTTT.

V and J are TRBV29-1 and TRBJ2-3; 8 bases fit TRBD2. Germline CDR1 and CDR2: SQVTM and ANQGSEA. The length of the CDR3 is 13 residues. Trimming cost V 4 bases and J 3 bases; bases outside gene matches: 3. The CDR3 loop is CSVGLASTDTQYF. The CDR3 DNA is TGCAGCGTTGGACTAGCGTCGACAGATACGCAGTATTTT.

This chain uses TRBV18 with TRBJ2-4; 10 nucleotides match TRBD2. Germline V CDR1 and CDR2: KGHSH, LQKENI. The V gene end was trimmed by 6 bases and the J gene end by 10 bases; junction bases not matched to a gene: 6. The CDR3 has 13 amino acids. As DNA, the CDR3 is TGTGCCAGCTCCCCCGGGACTAGCGCTATTCAGTACTTC. Amino acid sequence: CASSPGTSAIQYF.

The chain recombines TRBV6-5 with TRBJ2-5; 9 bases map to TRBD1. CDR3 length: 14 residues. V shed 6 bases, J shed 2 bases, and the junction held 4 bases outside the gene matches. Germline CDR1 is MNHEY and CDR2 is SVGAGI. CDR3 DNA: TGTGCCAGCAGGGGGACAGGGAAACAAGAGACCCAGTACTTC. Translation gives CASRGTGKQETQYF.

This chain links TRBV29-1 with TRBJ1-1, with D possibly being TRBD1 (6 bases). V gave up 7 bases and J gave up 3 bases, with 12 bases separating them. Germline V gene sequence: CDR1 SQVTM, CDR2 ANQGSEA. CDR3 length: 12 residues. DNA of the CDR3: TGCAGCGGGCAAAAGGGGGACACTGAAGCTTTCTTT. Its protein product is CSGQKGDTEAFF.

This clone was observed once. The V call is TRBV7-8, the J call TRBJ1-6; weak D call: TRBD1 (5 bases). Germline CDR1 is SGHVS and CDR2 is FQNEAQ. Trimming removed 0 bases from V and 1 base from J, with 10 bases in between. There are 17 residues in the CDR3. The DNA of the CDR3 is TGTGCCAGCAGCTTAGCAGGGGAATGGTCCTATAATTCACCCCTCCACTTT. Encoded protein: CASSLAGEWSYNSPLHF.

The CDR3 coding sequence is TGTGCCAGCAGCGAGGGACTAGCGGGAGGCCAGGGGGAGACCCAGTACTTC. The encoded protein is CASSEGLAGGQGETQYF. This sequence joins TRBV5-4 and TRBJ2-5, with 15 bases fitting TRBD2. J lost 5 bases, V lost 4 bases, and 9 bases had no gene match. Germline CDR1 is SGHNT and CDR2 is YYREEE (reference sequence). The CDR3 loop spans 17 amino acids.

The V gene is TRBV28, the J gene TRBJ2-7; 8 bases agree with TRBD2. This CDR3 comprises 15 residues. Germline CDR1 is MDHEN and CDR2 is SYDVKM. Trimming at V came to 2 bases and at J to 9 bases, leaving 12 bases not matched to a gene. The CDR3 sequence: CASSLPRQDAGGQYF. CDR3 nucleotides: TGTGCCAGCAGTTTACCTCGTCAGGACGCGGGGGGGCAGTACTTC.

This sequence joins TRBV21-1 and TRBJ2-1; the table's TRBD2 call for D was not verified on the DNA. TRBV21-1 is given as a pseudogene. CDR3 length: 19 residues. The CDR3 spells CASRREEPKREGSYNEQFF. The CDR3 nucleotides read TGTGCCAGCAGACGGGAAGAGCCAAAGCGGGAGGGCTCCTACAATGAGCAGTTCTTC.

The V and J genes are TRBV7-3 and TRBJ1-5; D might be TRBD1 (6 bases). V was pared by 5 bases and J by 6 bases, with 11 bases between. CDR1 is SGHTA and CDR2 is FQGTGA in the germline V gene. The CDR3 totals 13 residues. The chain's CDR3 is CASSQQGGQPQHF. CDR3 bases: TGTGCCAGCAGCCAACAGGGAGGTCAGCCCCAGCATTTT.

The V and J genes are TRBV18 and TRBJ2-5; possible D gene TRBD1, 5 bases. Germline CDR1 reads KGHSH; CDR2 reads LQKENI. Between the trimmed V and J ends, which lost 6 bases and 1 base, there was a span of 15 bases. The CDR3 totals 15 residues. In nucleotides, the CDR3 is TGTGCCAGCTCGCGGCTACAGGAGCCCCAAGAGACCCAGTACTTC. Its translation is CASSRLQEPQETQYF.

The chain has TRBV6-1 and TRBJ2-5; D possibly matches TRBD1 or TRBD2 (5 bases each). The V and J ends lost 4 bases and 3 bases respectively, with 9 bases between them. The CDR3 consists of 13 residues. Germline assignment: CDR1 MNHNS and CDR2 SASEGT. CDR3 coding DNA: TGTGCCAGCAGTGTGGGGCGGGAAGAGACCCAGTACTTC. Its protein is CASSVGREETQYF.

The chain is built from TRBV19 and TRBJ2-1; 7 bases fit TRBD2. The CDR3 runs 20 residues. Germline-derived CDR1 and CDR2 are LNHDA and SQIVND (reference sequence). After removal of 3 bases from V and 0 bases from J, the junction contained 17 bases not matched to a gene. This chain's CDR3 is CASSMGFGTNYFSSYNEQFF. The DNA for the CDR3 is TGTGCCAGTAGTATGGGCTTCGGGACTAACTATTTTAGCTCCTACAATGAGCAGTTCTTC.

This chain uses TRBV7-3 with TRBJ2-3; D unresolved. CDR3 size: 14 residues. The V end was cut by 5 bases, the J end by 5 bases, with 14 bases between. Germline CDR1 reads SGHTA; CDR2 reads FQGTGA. CDR3 DNA: TGTGCCAGCAGCCCGGACCCGGCTGTAGATACGCAGTATTTT. Its protein product is CASSPDPAVDTQYF. The whole variable domain, filled in from reference TRBV7-3 and TRBJ2-3, reads GAGVSQTPSNKVTEKGKYVELRCDPISGHTALYWYRQSLGQGPEFLIYFQGTGAADDSGLPNDRFFAVRPEGSVSTLKIQRTERGDSAVYLCASSPDPAVDTQYFGPGTRLTVL.

This chain links TRBV5-1 with TRBJ1-3; D unclear. CDR1 is SGHRS and CDR2 is YFSETQ in the germline V gene. The V gene lost 4 bases and the J gene lost 0 bases, with 11 bases spanning the gap. The CDR3 spans 15 residues. CDR3 in DNA: TGCGCCAGCAGCGCCGGCGCTAGCTCTGGAAACACCATATATTTT. It codes for CASSAGASSGNTIYF.

The chain combines TRBV5-1 with TRBJ2-3; D is undetermined. Germline CDR1 is SGHRS and CDR2 is YFSETQ. The CDR3 is 14 residues long. The germline V and J ends were trimmed by 0 bases and 4 bases, with 9 bases remaining between them. CDR3 sequence: CASSLVGFADTQYF. CDR3 sequence (DNA): TGCGCCAGCAGCTTGGTAGGGTTCGCAGATACGCAGTATTTT.

In DNA form, the CDR3 reads TGTGCCAGCAGTGAAGGCTCCTCAAGGGCCTACGAGCAGTACTTC. Translation gives CASSEGSSRAYEQYF. V is TRBV6-4 and J is TRBJ2-7, with D uncertain. This CDR3 comprises 15 residues. Germline lookup yields CDR1 MRHNA and CDR2 SNTAGT. The germline V and J ends were trimmed by 3 bases and 2 bases, with 14 bases remaining between them.

This clone was seen more than once but under ten times. J is TRBJ2-2 and V is TRBV11-2; no reliable D call. This CDR3 has 13 residues. The ends were cut back, 5 bases at V and 2 bases at J, with 6 bases in the middle. Per the germline V gene, CDR1 is SGHAT and CDR2 is FQNNGV. CDR3 amino acids: CASSRSNTGELFF. The CDR3 coding sequence is TGTGCCAGCAGCCGCAGCAACACCGGGGAGCTGTTTTTT.

This chain links TRBV28 with TRBJ2-7; 12 bases fit TRBD2. Germline trimming cut 2 bases from V and 7 bases from J; bases unmatched to any gene: 6. Germline values: CDR1 MDHEN, CDR2 SYDVKM. There are 15 residues in the CDR3. The DNA of the CDR3 is TGTGCCAGCAGTTTACTAGCGGGAGGGCCTTGGGAGCAGTACTTC. Its protein is CASSLLAGGPWEQYF.

The V call is TRBV4-2, the J call TRBJ2-1, with 9 positions matching TRBD2. The CDR3 has 15 amino acids. Trimming at V came to 1 base and at J to 6 bases, leaving 4 bases not matched to a gene. Germline values: CDR1 LGHNA, CDR2 YNFKEQ. CDR3 residues: CASSQASGRPNEQFF. CDR3 nucleotides: TGTGCCAGCAGCCAAGCCAGCGGGAGGCCCAATGAGCAGTTCTTC.